There are many counts of the clone carrying this T cell receptor (beta chain). RNA transcripts yielded amplified TCR beta CDR3 regions. The primer set for the first-round RT-PCR of the TCR CDR3 was HTBI. TCRdb re-analysed the multiplex PCR reads in MiXCR, keeping a single row per CDR3 protein. The sample consists of roughly 360,000 distinct CDR3 sequences, about 14% of them appearing once. Trimming cost V 8 bases and J 0 bases, with 17 bases left between them. This CDR3 comprises 15 residues. Looked up from germline, CDR1 is MDHEN and CDR2 is SYDVKM. This entry is derived from a study of T cells in Graves' hyperthyroidism and ophthalmopathy. Hyperthyroidism patients were newly diagnosed, had disease duration under 2 months, and were aged 18 to 65 years.

Sequencing was carried out using blood. The V and J genes are TRBV28 and TRBJ2-7; D gene uncertain. The origin of this receptor is a man aged 25 to 40 with Graves' hyperthyroidism that later progressed to Graves' ophthalmopathy. This CDR3 is CASGPPGGSSYEQYF. The CDR3 region has the DNA TGTGCCAGCGGCCCCCCAGGTGGAAGCTCCTACGAGCAGTACTTC.